The T cell receptor (beta chain) described here comes from a study of CD8 T cell repertoires and influenza (dated by TCRdb to the late 2010s). At the level of the whole study: The cohort consisted of two middle-aged donors plus four healthy influenza A-immune young adults aged 18 to 29. The study used next-generation sequencing of both TCRalpha and TCRbeta chains to profile the M1-restricted CD8 T cell repertoire of over five healthy donors.

The research as a whole found: Although in vitro expansion could skew the repertoire, no significant skewing was found when 18 TRBV families were compared before and after expansion. Sequence abundance could be biased by the use of cDNA templates through expression, reverse transcription or PCR, although unique clonotype numbers would not be affected. Each donor carried on average approximately 450 unique M1-specific TCRbeta clonotypes (range roughly 130-975), suggesting earlier methods underestimated repertoire diversity. In every donor, TRBV19 was the dominant gene in the M1-specific TCRbeta repertoire, making up roughly 57.1% to 89.5% of sequences. The canonical 11-mer xRSx CDR3beta motif made up only about half of M1-specific TCRs, while a 10-mer xGxY motif contributed 9% to 13%.

The RNeasy Mini kit was used to extract total RNA, and the SuperScript VILO kit was used to synthesize cDNA from roughly 100-300 ng of that RNA. CDR3 regions were amplified using multiplexed V- and J-gene primers, which had been designed to reduce differential amplification bias. CDR3 amplification and high-throughput sequencing of TCRalpha and TCRbeta were performed on the immunoSEQ platform. In the source study's methods: Analysis of the sequencing data, including V gene frequency, CDR3 length and V/J pairing, was performed with immunoSEQ Analyzer 2.0. Repertoire analyses were restricted to productive rearrangements lacking stop codons. Shannon and Simpson diversity indices were used to measure clonotype diversity in each donor. CDR3 definitions followed IMGT conventions, and conserved CDR3 motifs were visualized as WebLogo sequence logos. Gene-usage abundance was also recomputed from unique clonotype counts to limit the effect of sequence-frequency bias. Not all clones reach the TCRdb copy of this immuneACCESS table, which keeps in-frame sequences only. Checked studies attribute under half of the gap to unresolved V genes and leave the rest unexplained. The V and J calls and clone size were taken over from that table, and D and trimming were inferred from the DNA. Here the sample has some 210 clones; around 15% occur a single time. In total, the top ten clones hold around 34% of the sample.

Taking its sample share into account, this clone is large (0.1 to 1%). The sample holds no much larger clone one base away, and base qualities are not on file. The CDR3 runs 12 amino acids, cysteine and phenylalanine included. The DNA shown is the 36-base CDR3, in frame from base 1. From a lookup of the germline V gene (reference sequence), CDR1 and CDR2 are LNHDA and SQIVND. Trimming removed 3 bases from V and 7 bases from J, leaving 9 bases between the germline ends. For around 3 weeks, the CD8 T cells were restimulated once a week using irradiated TAP-deficient T2 cells pulsed with peptide (roughly 1 uM). Prior influenza exposure was inferred on the basis of donor age and of positive M1 tetramer staining, which was seen in every donor. Cultures were fed every 3 to 4 days with AIM-V medium containing human serum, MLA-144 supernatant and recombinant IL-2. Ficoll Paque Plus density separation was used to isolate peripheral blood mononuclear cells from fresh blood samples. Positive selection with human CD8 MicroBeads was used to enrich CD8 T cells from the PBMCs. M1 dextramer-positive CD8 T cells were FACS-sorted from the expanded cultures and lysed for RNA isolation.

The sequence was obtained from an adult in good health. The chain joins TRBV19 to TRBJ1-2; the D gene identity is not certain. The sample consisted of M1 dextramer-binding CD8+ T cells from cultured PBMCs. Taken with the paper, the label for cell subset or site translates to: CD8 T cells sorted as dextramer-positive for the influenza matrix M1 58-66 peptide. CDR3 sequence: CASSIGVFGYTF. The sequenced DNA is TGTGCCAGTAGTATCGGGGTATTTGGCTACACCTTC. Outside the CDR3, residues come from the reference TRBV19 and TRBJ1-2 proteins, so the full variable domain is: DGGITQSPKYLFRKEGQNVTLSCEQNLNHDAMYWYRQDPGQGLRLIYYSQIVNDFQKGDIAEGYSVSREKKESFPLTVTSAQKNPTAFYLCASSIGVFGYTFGSGTRLTVV.